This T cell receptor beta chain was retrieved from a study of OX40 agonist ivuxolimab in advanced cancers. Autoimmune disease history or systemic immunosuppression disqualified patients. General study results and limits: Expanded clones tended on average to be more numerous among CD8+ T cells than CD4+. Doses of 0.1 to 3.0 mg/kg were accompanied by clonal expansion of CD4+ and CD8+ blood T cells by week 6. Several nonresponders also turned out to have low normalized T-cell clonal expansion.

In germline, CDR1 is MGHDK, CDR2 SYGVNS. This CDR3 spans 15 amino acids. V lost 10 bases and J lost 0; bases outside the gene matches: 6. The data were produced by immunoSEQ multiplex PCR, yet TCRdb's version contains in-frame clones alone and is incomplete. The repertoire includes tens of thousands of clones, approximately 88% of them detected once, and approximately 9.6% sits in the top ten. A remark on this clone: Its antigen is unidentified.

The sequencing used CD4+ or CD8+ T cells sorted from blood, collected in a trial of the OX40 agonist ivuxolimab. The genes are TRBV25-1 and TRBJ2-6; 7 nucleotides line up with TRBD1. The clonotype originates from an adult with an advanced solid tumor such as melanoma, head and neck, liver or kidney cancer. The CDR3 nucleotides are TGTGCCAACCGGGACAGAGACTCTGGGGCCAACGTCCTGACTTTC. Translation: CANRDRDSGANVLTF.